This T cell receptor beta chain was captured in a study of shared clonotypes between healthy human individuals. Study-wide context: Each donor contributed plates that comprised three CD4 naive, three CD4 memory, two CD8 naive and one CD8 memory. General study points: Naive subsets typically showed greater estimated richness than memory subsets.

Comments on this clone: The antigen is undetermined.

As handled by the study authors: Filtering differed since immunoSEQ provided only junctions, with no quality scores. The repertoire was sequenced with immunoSEQ multiplex PCR; TCRdb's copy has only in-frame clones and lacks some. That table is the source of V, J and clone size, and D and trimming were worked out from the DNA. The sample contains about 820,000 clones, 90% to 95% of which appear only once. CD45RO-negative CD8 cells positively selected for CCR7 made up the naive population, which excluded terminally differentiated effector memory CD45RA+ cells. The TCR comes from a man aged 30 to 39 in good health. The sample was naive CD8+ T cells sorted from blood.

CDR3 protein: CASSQDGVNFSYEQYF. The CDR3 coding sequence is TGTGCCAGCAGCCAAGATGGAGTCAACTTTTCCTACGAGCAGTACTTC. V gene TRBV4-2 combines with J gene TRBJ2-7; D unclear. In germline, CDR1 is LGHNA, CDR2 YNFKEQ. Deletions cut 0 bases from V and 1 base from J, with 13 bases between. The CDR3 covers 16 residues.